These T cell receptor beta chains were read from a single sample in a study of blood T cells in healthy people across ages. Each CDR3 protein is one row after TCRdb ran MiXCR on the 5' RACE reads. The sample records 1,300,000 or so distinct CDR3 sequences, 59% being singletons. The sequenced sample consisted of blood. Source of these receptors: a man aged 18 to 35 in good health. Both conserved end residues are part of each CDR3. D genes are given only for firm matches. Expanded clones are given a class, and other clones once, few, many or no size at all.

size	D	V	J	DNA	CDR3
-	-	TRBV9	TRBJ1-5	TGTGCCAGCAGCCCCGAGGGGCTTATCAATCAGCCCCAGCATTTT	CASSPEGLINQPQHF
few	TRBD1	TRBV20-1	TRBJ1-2	TGCAGTGCTAGAGATCAAGGGGACAGAACTAACTATGGCTACACCTTC	CSARDQGDRTNYGYTF
-	-	TRBV5-5	TRBJ1-2	TGTGCCAGCAGCTTAGGTCCAGGGAAGGGAGCTAACTATGGCTACACCTTC	CASSLGPGKGANYGYTF
few	-	TRBV10-3	TRBJ1-1	TGTGCCACCGGTGGGTTGACTGAAGCTTTCTTT	CATGGLTEAFF
-	-	TRBV28	TRBJ2-7	TGTGCCAGCAGCCCTAGGGACTCCTGCGAGCAGTACTTC	CASSPRDSCEQYF
-	-	TRBV4-3	TRBJ2-5	TGCGCCAGCAGCCATTTGAATGCCTGCGGGGAGACCCAGTACTTC	CASSHLNACGETQYF
few	-	TRBV4-1	TRBJ2-4	TGCGCCAGCAGCCAACTCGGGGGCCTAGCCAAAAACATTCAGTACTTC	CASSQLGGLAKNIQYF
-	-	TRBV28	TRBJ2-5	TGTGCCAGCAGCCGTTTCAGGGGTATTGTAGAGACCCAGTACTTC	CASSRFRGIVETQYF
-	-	TRBV12-3/TRBV12-4	TRBJ2-7	TGTGCCAGCAGTTTAGGAGGCAGGGTGGGCGAGCAGTACTTC	CASSLGGRVGEQYF
-	-	TRBV20-1	TRBJ1-5	TGCAGTGCCTCGTTGGAAGGGGTCTACAATCAGCCCCAGCATTTT	CSASLEGVYNQPQHF
-	-	TRBV7-6	TRBJ2-3	TGTGCCAGCAGCTTAGAGCGGGTCACAGATACGCAGTATTTT	CASSLERVTDTQYF
-	-	TRBV4-1	TRBJ2-5	TGCGCCAGCAGCCCCCAGAGTCCTGCCCAGGCCCCCGAGACCCAGTACTTC	CASSPQSPAQAPETQYF
-	TRBD1	TRBV6-1	TRBJ1-1	TGTGCCAGCAGTGATTTTGTCAGGGGGTACACTGAAGCTTTCTTT	CASSDFVRGYTEAFF
few	TRBD1	TRBV7-2	TRBJ1-1	TGTGCCAGCAGCTTGATGCAGGGGGCAAATGAAGCTTTCTTT	CASSLMQGANEAFF
few	TRBD1	TRBV10-3	TRBJ2-1	TGTGCCATCAGTGCAGCAGGGGGCTGGCGGGCCACATACAATGAGCAGTTCTTC	CAISAAGGWRATYNEQFF
-	-	TRBV29-1	TRBJ1-2	TGCAGCGCAGGGAATGGCTATGGCTACACCTTC	CSAGNGYGYTF
few	TRBD2	TRBV27	TRBJ2-3	TGTGCCAGCAGACGGACTAGCGGGGGGGCCGTAGATACGCAGTATTTT	CASRRTSGGAVDTQYF
-	-	TRBV4-3	TRBJ2-6	TGCGCCAGCAGCTCCCGGACGGCAGAATCTGGGGCCAACGTCCTGACTTTC	CASSSRTAESGANVLTF
few	TRBD2	TRBV13	TRBJ2-5	TGTGCCAGCAGCTGGGCTAGCGGGGGGCAAGAGACCCAGTACTTC	CASSWASGGQETQYF
few	TRBD1	TRBV10-3	TRBJ2-7	TGTGCCATCAGTGAGTTTCCCCGACAGGGAGTCTCCTACGAGCAGTACTTC	CAISEFPRQGVSYEQYF
many	-	TRBV11-2	TRBJ1-5	TGCGCCAGCAGCTTGGACGGGGGCAATCAGCCCCAGCATTTT	CASSLDGGNQPQHF
-	TRBD1	TRBV11-3	TRBJ2-7	TGTGCCAGCAGTTGGGGACAGGGGTTCAACGAGCAGTACTTC	CASSWGQGFNEQYF
-	TRBD1	TRBV7-9	TRBJ2-5	TGTGCCAGCAGCCGACAGGGGGCGCGCTACATCCAAGAGACCCAGTACTTC	CASSRQGARYIQETQYF
-	-	TRBV20-1	TRBJ1-2	TGCAGTGCCCCGTCGACAGAGAACTATGACTACACCTTC	CSAPSTENYDYTF
-	-	TRBV6-6	TRBJ1-6	TGTGCCAGCAGTTACGCTCAGGGCAATTCACCCCTCCACTTT	CASSYAQGNSPLHF
-	-	TRBV20-1	TRBJ2-5	TGCAGTGCTAGAGATGGAATGGAGACCCAGTACTTC	CSARDGMETQYF
-	TRBD1	TRBV11-2	TRBJ1-2	TGTGCCAGCAGGAGGGACAGGGTGGGTGGCTACACCTTC	CASRRDRVGGYTF
few	TRBD2	TRBV7-2	TRBJ2-7	TGTGCCAGCAGTTATAGCGGGAGGGCGCCCTACGAGCAGTACTTC	CASSYSGRAPYEQYF
-	-	TRBV29-1	TRBJ2-5	TGCAGCACCCAGGGATTAGGAGAGACCCAGTACTTC	CSTQGLGETQYF
-	TRBD1	TRBV2	TRBJ2-5	TGTGCCAGCAGACAGGGGCGGGAGACCCAGTACTTC	CASRQGRETQYF
-	TRBD1	TRBV11-2	TRBJ2-7	TGTGCCAGCAGCTCCCACCACCGGGACAGGACCTACGAGCAGTACTTC	CASSSHHRDRTYEQYF
-	-	TRBV5-1	TRBJ2-3	TGCGCCAGCAGCTTGGGGGGCCACACTCCCCAATCCACAGATACGCAGTATTTT	CASSLGGHTPQSTDTQYF
-	-	TRBV28	TRBJ2-3	TGTGCCAGCAGAGCATGGGGGGACACAGATACGCAGTATTTT	CASRAWGDTDTQYF
-	-	TRBV5-1	TRBJ1-2	TGCGCCAGCAGCTCCCTGGGCGGAGTTAACTATGGCTACACCTTC	CASSSLGGVNYGYTF
-	-	TRBV7-9	TRBJ2-5	TGTGCCAGCAGCCGCCGTGATAGCGGTCAAGAGACCCAGTACTTC	CASSRRDSGQETQYF
few	TRBD1	TRBV6-5	TRBJ1-4	TGTGCCAGCAGACACTACAGGGGTGGGGAAAAACTGTTTTTT	CASRHYRGGEKLFF
few	TRBD2	TRBV7-2	TRBJ2-7	TGTGCCAGCAGCTTAGCGACTAGCGGGGTCTCCTACGAGCAGTACTTC	CASSLATSGVSYEQYF
-	TRBD2	TRBV2	TRBJ2-1	TGTGCCAGCAGGCCGGAGGGAGGGTCAGAGACCCAGTTCTTC	CASRPEGGSETQFF
few	TRBD1	TRBV12-3/TRBV12-4	TRBJ1-2	TGTGCCAGCAGTTTCGGGACAGGGTTGGGCTATGGCTACACCTTC	CASSFGTGLGYGYTF
once	-	TRBV11-2	TRBJ1-2	TGTGCCAGCAGCTTAAGGGGGGCGCGGGTAGCCTATGGCTACACCTTC	CASSLRGARVAYGYTF
-	-	TRBV4-3	TRBJ1-1	TGCGCCAGCAGCCCCACACCGGGACACATGAACACTGAAGCTTTCTTT	CASSPTPGHMNTEAFF
-	-	TRBV7-9	TRBJ2-7	TGTGCCAGCAGCAACCAGGAGAGCTCCTACGAGCAGTACTTC	CASSNQESSYEQYF
-	TRBD1	TRBV6-2/TRBV6-3	TRBJ2-2	TGTGCCAGCAAGGACACCGGGACAGTCACCGGGGAGCTGTTTTTT	CASKDTGTVTGELFF
-	TRBD1	TRBV6-2/TRBV6-3	TRBJ2-3	TGTGCCAGCACTTCCCTCCGAACAGGGGCAGATACGCAGTATTTT	CASTSLRTGADTQYF
-	-	TRBV9	TRBJ2-5	TGTGCCAGCAGCGTAGGACGGGGGAGGGAGACCCAGTACTTC	CASSVGRGRETQYF
-	-	TRBV20-1	TRBJ2-1	TGCAGCGGGGGACCGAACAATGAGCAGTTCTTC	CSGGPNNEQFF